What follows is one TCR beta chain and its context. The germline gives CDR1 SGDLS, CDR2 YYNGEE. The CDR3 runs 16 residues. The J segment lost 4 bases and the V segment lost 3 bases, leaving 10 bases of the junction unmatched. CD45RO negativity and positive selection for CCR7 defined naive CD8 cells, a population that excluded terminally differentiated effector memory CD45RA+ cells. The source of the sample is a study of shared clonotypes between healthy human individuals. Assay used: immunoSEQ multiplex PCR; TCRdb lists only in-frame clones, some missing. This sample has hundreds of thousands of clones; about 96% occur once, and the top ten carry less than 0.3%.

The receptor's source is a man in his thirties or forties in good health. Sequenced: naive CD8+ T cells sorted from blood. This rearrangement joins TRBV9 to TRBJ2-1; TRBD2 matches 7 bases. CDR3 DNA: TGTGCCAGCAGCGCCCCCGCCAGCGGGGATTACAATGAGCAGTTCTTC. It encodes CASSAPASGDYNEQFF.